A selection of T cell receptor beta chains follows, all from one sample in a study of cytomegalovirus exposure and HLA in healthy donors. Here immunoSEQ multiplex PCR was the method, and the copy in TCRdb shows in-frame clones only, minus some. The data contain fewer than 200,000 clones, approximately 80% of them singletons. Material: PBMCs. Receptors were obtained from a woman aged 50 to 60 in good health and CMV-seronegative. The CDR3 runs from the conserved cysteine through the conserved F or W. The D gene is left open where the match is weak. Clone sizes are given selectively: once, few, many, or a class where the clone is expanded.

CDR3: CASSGTGGPDTQYF
DNA: TGTGCCAGCAGCGGGACAGGGGGCCCAGATACGCAGTATTTT
D: TRBD1
V: TRBV9
size: .
J: TRBJ2-3

CDR3: CASSLSGARNIQYF
DNA: TGTGCCAGCAGTTTATCAGGGGCTCGGAACATTCAGTACTTC
D: .
V: TRBV28
size: .
J: TRBJ2-4

CDR3: CASSLRLSSYEQYF
DNA: TGTGCTAGCAGCTTACGACTCTCCTCCTACGAGCAGTACTTC
D: .
V: TRBV7-7
size: .
J: TRBJ2-7

CDR3: CASSSMGQGKNIQYF
DNA: TGTGCCAGCAGTTCGATGGGACAGGGAAAAAACATTCAGTACTTC
D: TRBD1
V: TRBV28
size: .
J: TRBJ2-4

CDR3: CSSSSGQGAQYF
DNA: TGTTCCAGCAGCTCCGGACAGGGTGCGCAGTACTTC
D: TRBD1
V: TRBV7-9
size: .
J: TRBJ2-7

CDR3: CASSQQVGEQYF
DNA: TGTGCCAGCAGTCAACAGGTAGGCGAGCAGTACTTC
D: .
V: TRBV27
size: .
J: TRBJ2-7

CDR3: CASSADYTSYNEQFF
DNA: TGTGCCAGCAGCGCGGACTATACCTCCTACAATGAGCAGTTCTTC
D: .
V: TRBV9
size: once
J: TRBJ2-1

CDR3: CASSLGLAGGRTDTQYF
DNA: TGTGCCAGCAGCTTGGGACTAGCGGGGGGGCGGACAGATACGCAGTATTTT
D: TRBD2
V: TRBV5-6
size: .
J: TRBJ2-3

CDR3: CSVGNRGWTEAFF
DNA: TGCAGCGTGGGAAACAGGGGTTGGACTGAAGCTTTCTTT
D: TRBD1
V: TRBV29-1
size: once
J: TRBJ1-1

CDR3: CASSHLDSLYNEQFF
DNA: TGCGCCAGCAGCCACCTAGACAGCCTATACAATGAGCAGTTCTTC
D: .
V: TRBV4-1
size: .
J: TRBJ2-1

CDR3: CATGTSGRVNEQFF
DNA: TGTGCCACCGGGACTAGCGGGAGGGTCAATGAGCAGTTCTTC
D: TRBD2
V: TRBV19
size: once
J: TRBJ2-1

CDR3: CASTGGEAKNIQYF
DNA: TGTGCCAGCACAGGGGGGGAGGCCAAAAACATTCAGTACTTC
D: .
V: TRBV10-3
size: .
J: TRBJ2-4

CDR3: CASSLDTETYGYTF
DNA: TGTGCCAGTAGTTTGGACACCGAAACCTATGGCTACACCTTC
D: .
V: TRBV19
size: .
J: TRBJ1-2

CDR3: CASSRDRTSSPLHF
DNA: TGTGCCAGCAGTCGGGACAGGACCTCTTCACCCCTCCACTTT
D: TRBD1
V: TRBV6-5
size: few
J: TRBJ1-6

CDR3: CASSEDSETEAFF
DNA: TGTGCCAGCAGTGAGGACAGTGAGACTGAAGCTTTCTTT
D: .
V: TRBV6-1
size: few
J: TRBJ1-1

CDR3: CASSLWTGGGNTIYF
DNA: TGTGCCAGCAGCCTCTGGACAGGGGGAGGAAACACCATATATTTT
D: TRBD1
V: TRBV7-8
size: .
J: TRBJ1-3

CDR3: CASGTSGIGNEQFF
DNA: TGTGCCAGCGGGACTAGCGGGATAGGCAATGAGCAGTTCTTC
D: TRBD2
V: TRBV6-5
size: few
J: TRBJ2-1

CDR3: CASSLNNMREAPKTGKGAEAFF
DNA: TGTGCCAGCAGCTTAAATAATATGCGGGAGGCACCAAAGACAGGGAAGGGCGCTGAAGCTTTCTTT
D: TRBD1
V: TRBV7-3
size: .
J: TRBJ1-1

CDR3: CASSLSGEETQYF
DNA: TGTGCCAGCAGTTTATCAGGGGAAGAGACCCAGTACTTC
D: .
V: TRBV28
size: .
J: TRBJ2-5

CDR3: CASSPLAGGETQYF
DNA: TGCGCCAGCAGCCCGTTAGCGGGAGGAGAGACCCAGTACTTC
D: TRBD2
V: TRBV5-1
size: .
J: TRBJ2-5

CDR3: CASSPAGQIAGNGELFF
DNA: TGTGCCAGCAGCCCCGCGGGGCAAATCGCGGGGAACGGGGAGCTGTTTTTT
D: .
V: TRBV7-2
size: .
J: TRBJ2-2

CDR3: CASSLSSRGATGYTF
DNA: TGTGCCAGCAGTTTAAGCTCCCGCGGGGCGACTGGCTACACCTTC
D: .
V: TRBV28
size: once
J: TRBJ1-2

CDR3: CASGLNTGELFF
DNA: TGTGCTAGTGGACTCAACACCGGGGAGCTGTTTTTT
D: .
V: TRBV12-5
size: few
J: TRBJ2-2

CDR3: CASSLTGTGESYEQYF
DNA: TGTGCCAGCAGCTTAACGGGGACGGGAGAATCCTACGAGCAGTACTTC
D: .
V: TRBV7-2
size: .
J: TRBJ2-7

CDR3: CASSRAGGFYGYTF
DNA: TGTGCCAGTAGTAGAGCAGGGGGCTTCTATGGCTACACCTTC
D: TRBD1
V: TRBV19
size: once
J: TRBJ1-2

CDR3: CASSPQTDTQYF
DNA: TGTGCCAGCAGCCCTCAGACAGATACGCAGTATTTT
D: .
V: TRBV9
size: .
J: TRBJ2-3

CDR3: CASSSTGGFSEQYF
DNA: TGTGCCAGCAGTTCGACAGGGGGATTTAGCGAGCAGTACTTC
D: TRBD1
V: TRBV28
size: .
J: TRBJ2-7

CDR3: CASSSPGTAGNTIYF
DNA: TGTGCCAGCAGCTCCCCCGGGACAGCTGGAAACACCATATATTTT
D: TRBD1
V: TRBV5-4
size: .
J: TRBJ1-3

CDR3: CASRTGPRYGYTF
DNA: TGTGCCAGCAGGACAGGGCCTCGCTATGGCTACACCTTC
D: TRBD1
V: TRBV27
size: .
J: TRBJ1-2

CDR3: CAWSISQGFEQYF
DNA: TGTGCCTGGAGTATTTCCCAGGGTTTTGAGCAGTACTTC
D: .
V: TRBV30
size: .
J: TRBJ2-7

CDR3: CTSSQQTGKPLVSGNTIYF
DNA: TGCACCAGCAGCCAACAGACAGGGAAACCCCTTGTCTCTGGAAACACCATATATTTT
D: .
V: TRBV1
size: .
J: TRBJ1-3

CDR3: CASSQDGQVDQPQHF
DNA: TGCGCCAGCAGCCAAGATGGGCAGGTGGATCAGCCCCAGCATTTT
D: .
V: TRBV4-1
size: .
J: TRBJ1-5

CDR3: CASSVQSQDTEAFF
DNA: TGTGCCAGCAGTGTTCAGAGTCAGGACACTGAAGCTTTCTTT
D: .
V: TRBV6-1
size: .
J: TRBJ1-1

CDR3: CAISEPTGTGGWDEQFF
DNA: TGTGCCATCAGTGAGCCTACCGGGACAGGGGGCTGGGATGAGCAGTTCTTC
D: TRBD1
V: TRBV10-3
size: .
J: TRBJ2-1

CDR3: CASRTPNQPQHF
DNA: TGTGCCAGCCGGACACCAAATCAGCCCCAGCATTTT
D: .
V: TRBV2
size: .
J: TRBJ1-5

CDR3: CASGSSYEQYF
DNA: TGTGCCAGCGGGAGCTCCTACGAGCAGTACTTC
D: .
V: TRBV6-5
size: .
J: TRBJ2-7

CDR3: CASSLVEDRGSYEQYF
DNA: TGTGCCAGCAGCTTAGTTGAGGACAGGGGAAGCTACGAGCAGTACTTC
D: TRBD1
V: TRBV7-9
size: once
J: TRBJ2-7